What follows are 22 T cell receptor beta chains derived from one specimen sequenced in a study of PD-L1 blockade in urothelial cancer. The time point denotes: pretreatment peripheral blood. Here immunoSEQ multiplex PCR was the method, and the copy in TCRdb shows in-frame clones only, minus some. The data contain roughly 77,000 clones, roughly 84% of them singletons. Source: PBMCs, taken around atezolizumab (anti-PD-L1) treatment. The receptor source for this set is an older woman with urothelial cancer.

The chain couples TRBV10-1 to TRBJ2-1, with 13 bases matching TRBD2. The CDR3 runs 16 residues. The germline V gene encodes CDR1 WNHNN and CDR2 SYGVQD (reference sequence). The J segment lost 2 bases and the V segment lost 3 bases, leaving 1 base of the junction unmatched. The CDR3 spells CASSDGLAGAYNEQFF. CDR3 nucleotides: TGCGCCAGCAGTGACGGACTAGCGGGAGCCTACAATGAGCAGTTCTTC.

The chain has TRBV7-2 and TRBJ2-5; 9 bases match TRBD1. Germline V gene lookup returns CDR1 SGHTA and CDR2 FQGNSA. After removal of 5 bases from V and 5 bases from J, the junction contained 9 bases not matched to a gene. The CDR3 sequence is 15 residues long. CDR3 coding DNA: TGTGCCAGCAGCGCCCTGACAGGGGGGTATGAGACCCAGTACTTC. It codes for CASSALTGGYETQYF.

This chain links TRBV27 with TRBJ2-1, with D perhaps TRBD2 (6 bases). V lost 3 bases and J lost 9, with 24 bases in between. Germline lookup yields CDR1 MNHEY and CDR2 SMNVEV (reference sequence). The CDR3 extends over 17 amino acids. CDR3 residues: CASSFERASWTHSEQFF. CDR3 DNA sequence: TGTGCCAGCAGTTTTGAGCGGGCTAGTTGGACCCACAGTGAGCAGTTCTTC.

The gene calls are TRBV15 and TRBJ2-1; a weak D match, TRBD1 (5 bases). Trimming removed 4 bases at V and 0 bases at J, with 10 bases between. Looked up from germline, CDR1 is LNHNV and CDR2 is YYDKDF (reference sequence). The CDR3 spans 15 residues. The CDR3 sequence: CATSKGHSSYNEQFF. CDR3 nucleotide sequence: TGTGCCACCAGCAAAGGACATAGCTCCTACAATGAGCAGTTCTTC.

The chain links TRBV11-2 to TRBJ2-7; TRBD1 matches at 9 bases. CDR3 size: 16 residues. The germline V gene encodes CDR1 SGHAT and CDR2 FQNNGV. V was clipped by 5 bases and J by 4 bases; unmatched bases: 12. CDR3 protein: CASSGRIKDRGYEQYF. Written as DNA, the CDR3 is TGTGCCAGCAGCGGCCGCATTAAGGACAGGGGATACGAGCAGTACTTC.

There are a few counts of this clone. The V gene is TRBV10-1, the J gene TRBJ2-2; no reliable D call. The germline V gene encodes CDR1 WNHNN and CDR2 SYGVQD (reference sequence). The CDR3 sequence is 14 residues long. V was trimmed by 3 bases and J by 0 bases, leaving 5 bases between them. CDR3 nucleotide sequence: TGCGCCAGCAGTGACAGTCCGAACACCGGGGAGCTGTTTTTT. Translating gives CASSDSPNTGELFF.

CDR3 in amino acids: CASSRRTSGRGDEQYF. Here the CDR3 DNA reads TGCGCCAGCAGCAGAAGGACTAGCGGGAGAGGGGACGAGCAGTACTTC. The V call is TRBV5-1, the J call TRBJ2-7, with 13 bases fitting TRBD2. Per germline, CDR1 SGHRS and CDR2 YFSETQ. The CDR3 loop spans 16 amino acids. V was clipped by 4 bases and J by 5 bases; unmatched bases: 9.

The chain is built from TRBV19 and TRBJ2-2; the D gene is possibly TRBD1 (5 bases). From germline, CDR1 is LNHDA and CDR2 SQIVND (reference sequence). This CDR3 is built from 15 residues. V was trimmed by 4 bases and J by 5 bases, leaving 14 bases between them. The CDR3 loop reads CASSTRPRGTGELFF. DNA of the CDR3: TGTGCCAGTAGTACTCGGCCTAGGGGTACCGGGGAGCTGTTTTTT.

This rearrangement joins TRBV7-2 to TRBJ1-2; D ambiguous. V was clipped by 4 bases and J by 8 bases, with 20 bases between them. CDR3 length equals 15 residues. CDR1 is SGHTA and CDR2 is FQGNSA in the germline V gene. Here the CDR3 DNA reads TGTGCCAGCAGCTGGGAGTTTGGAGCGCCGGGCGGCTACACCTTC. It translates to CASSWEFGAPGGYTF.

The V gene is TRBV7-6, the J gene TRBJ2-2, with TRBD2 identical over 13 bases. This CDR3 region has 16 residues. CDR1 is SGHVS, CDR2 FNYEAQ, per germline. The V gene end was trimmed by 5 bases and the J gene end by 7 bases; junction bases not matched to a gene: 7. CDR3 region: CASSPTTSGRFGELFF. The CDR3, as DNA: TGTGCCAGCAGCCCGACGACTAGCGGGAGGTTCGGGGAGCTGTTTTTT.

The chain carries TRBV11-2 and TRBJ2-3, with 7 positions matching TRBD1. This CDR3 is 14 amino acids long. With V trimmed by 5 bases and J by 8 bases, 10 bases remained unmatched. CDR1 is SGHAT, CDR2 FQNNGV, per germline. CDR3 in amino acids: CASSAETQGVTQYF. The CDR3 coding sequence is TGTGCCAGCAGCGCCGAGACCCAGGGGGTTACGCAGTATTTT.

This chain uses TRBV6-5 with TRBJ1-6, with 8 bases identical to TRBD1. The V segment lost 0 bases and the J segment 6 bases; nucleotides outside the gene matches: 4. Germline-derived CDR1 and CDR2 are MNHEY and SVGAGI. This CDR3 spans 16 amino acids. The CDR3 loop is CASSYSGQGTNSPLHF. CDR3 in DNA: TGTGCCAGCAGTTACTCCGGACAGGGAACTAATTCACCCCTCCACTTT.

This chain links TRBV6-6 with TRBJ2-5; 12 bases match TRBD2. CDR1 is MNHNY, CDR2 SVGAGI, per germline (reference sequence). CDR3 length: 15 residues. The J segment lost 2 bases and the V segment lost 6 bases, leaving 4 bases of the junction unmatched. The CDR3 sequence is CASSLGTSGQETQYF. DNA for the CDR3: TGTGCCAGCAGCCTCGGGACTAGCGGGCAAGAGACCCAGTACTTC.

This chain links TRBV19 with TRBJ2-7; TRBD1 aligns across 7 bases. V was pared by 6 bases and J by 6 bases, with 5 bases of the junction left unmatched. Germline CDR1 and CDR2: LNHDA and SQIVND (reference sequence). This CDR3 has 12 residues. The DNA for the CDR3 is TGTGCCAGTAGCCGACAGGGCGGCGAGCAGTACTTC. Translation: CASSRQGGEQYF. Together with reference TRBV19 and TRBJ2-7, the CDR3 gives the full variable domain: DGGITQSPKYLFRKEGQNVTLSCEQNLNHDAMYWYRQDPGQGLRLIYYSQIVNDFQKGDIAEGYSVSREKKESFPLTVTSAQKNPTAFYLCASSRQGGEQYFGPGTRLTVT.

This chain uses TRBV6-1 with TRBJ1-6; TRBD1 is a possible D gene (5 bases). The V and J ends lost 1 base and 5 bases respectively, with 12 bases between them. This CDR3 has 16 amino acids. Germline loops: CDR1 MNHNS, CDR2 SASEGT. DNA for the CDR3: TGTGCCAGCAGTGAAGGGACATGGGTTAATAATTCACCCCTCCACTTT. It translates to CASSEGTWVNNSPLHF.

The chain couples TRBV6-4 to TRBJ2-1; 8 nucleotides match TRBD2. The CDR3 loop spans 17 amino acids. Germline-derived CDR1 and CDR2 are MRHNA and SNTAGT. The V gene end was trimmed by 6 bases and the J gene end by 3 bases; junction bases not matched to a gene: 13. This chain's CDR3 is CASSRRSAGGLYNEQFF. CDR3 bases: TGTGCCAGCAGCCGACGTAGTGCGGGAGGCCTCTACAATGAGCAGTTCTTC.

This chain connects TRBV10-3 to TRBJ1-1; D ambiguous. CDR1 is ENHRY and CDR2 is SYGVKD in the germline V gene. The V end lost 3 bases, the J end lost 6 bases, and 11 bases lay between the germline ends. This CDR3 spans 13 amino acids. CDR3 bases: TGTGCCATCAGTGATTCGACCGGGTCTGAAGCTTTCTTT. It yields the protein CAISDSTGSEAFF.

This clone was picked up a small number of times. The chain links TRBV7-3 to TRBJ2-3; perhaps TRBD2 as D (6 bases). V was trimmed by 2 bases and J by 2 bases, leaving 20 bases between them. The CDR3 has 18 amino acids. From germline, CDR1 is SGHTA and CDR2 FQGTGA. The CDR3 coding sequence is TGTGCCAGCAGCTTATTTGGTCGGGGACTCTCGGTCACAGATACGCAGTATTTT. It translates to CASSLFGRGLSVTDTQYF.

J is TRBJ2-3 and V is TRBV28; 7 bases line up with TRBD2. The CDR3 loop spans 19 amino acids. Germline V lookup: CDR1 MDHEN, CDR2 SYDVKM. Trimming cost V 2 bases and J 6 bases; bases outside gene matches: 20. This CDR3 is CASSLNLYHTSAPGDTQYF. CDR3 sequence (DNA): TGTGCCAGCAGTTTAAACCTTTACCATACTAGCGCCCCAGGGGATACGCAGTATTTT. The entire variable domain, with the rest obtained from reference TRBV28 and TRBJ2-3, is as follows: DVKVTQSSRYLVKRTGEKVFLECVQDMDHENMFWYRQDPGLGLRLIYFSYDVKMKEKGDIPEGYSVSREKKERFSLILESASTNQTSMYLCASSLNLYHTSAPGDTQYFGPGTRLTVL.

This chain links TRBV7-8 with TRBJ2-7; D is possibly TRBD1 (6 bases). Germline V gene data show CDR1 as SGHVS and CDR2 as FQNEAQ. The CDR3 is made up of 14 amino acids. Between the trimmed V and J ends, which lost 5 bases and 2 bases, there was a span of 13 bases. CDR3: CASSGWDNAYEQYF. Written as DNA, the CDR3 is TGTGCCAGCAGCGGATGGGACAACGCCTACGAGCAGTACTTC. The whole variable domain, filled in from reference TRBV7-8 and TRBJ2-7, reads GAGVSQSPRYKVAKRGQDVALRCDPISGHVSLFWYQQALGQGPEFLTYFQNEAQLDKSGLPSDRFFAERPEGSVSTLKIQRTQQEDSAVYLCASSGWDNAYEQYFGPGTRLTVT.

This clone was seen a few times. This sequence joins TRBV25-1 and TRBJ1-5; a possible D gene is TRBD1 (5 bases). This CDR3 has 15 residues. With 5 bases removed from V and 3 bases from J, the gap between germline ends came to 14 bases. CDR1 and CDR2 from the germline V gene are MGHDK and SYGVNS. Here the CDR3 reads CASSPSGPPNQPQHF. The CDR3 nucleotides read TGTGCCAGCAGTCCGTCAGGGCCTCCCAATCAGCCCCAGCATTTT.

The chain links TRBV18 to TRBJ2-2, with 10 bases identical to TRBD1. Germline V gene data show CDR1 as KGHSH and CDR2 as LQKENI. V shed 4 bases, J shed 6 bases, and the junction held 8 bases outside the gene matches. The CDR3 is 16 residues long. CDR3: CASSLSGTGDAGELFF. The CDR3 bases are TGTGCCAGCTCACTCTCCGGGACAGGGGACGCCGGGGAGCTGTTTTTT.